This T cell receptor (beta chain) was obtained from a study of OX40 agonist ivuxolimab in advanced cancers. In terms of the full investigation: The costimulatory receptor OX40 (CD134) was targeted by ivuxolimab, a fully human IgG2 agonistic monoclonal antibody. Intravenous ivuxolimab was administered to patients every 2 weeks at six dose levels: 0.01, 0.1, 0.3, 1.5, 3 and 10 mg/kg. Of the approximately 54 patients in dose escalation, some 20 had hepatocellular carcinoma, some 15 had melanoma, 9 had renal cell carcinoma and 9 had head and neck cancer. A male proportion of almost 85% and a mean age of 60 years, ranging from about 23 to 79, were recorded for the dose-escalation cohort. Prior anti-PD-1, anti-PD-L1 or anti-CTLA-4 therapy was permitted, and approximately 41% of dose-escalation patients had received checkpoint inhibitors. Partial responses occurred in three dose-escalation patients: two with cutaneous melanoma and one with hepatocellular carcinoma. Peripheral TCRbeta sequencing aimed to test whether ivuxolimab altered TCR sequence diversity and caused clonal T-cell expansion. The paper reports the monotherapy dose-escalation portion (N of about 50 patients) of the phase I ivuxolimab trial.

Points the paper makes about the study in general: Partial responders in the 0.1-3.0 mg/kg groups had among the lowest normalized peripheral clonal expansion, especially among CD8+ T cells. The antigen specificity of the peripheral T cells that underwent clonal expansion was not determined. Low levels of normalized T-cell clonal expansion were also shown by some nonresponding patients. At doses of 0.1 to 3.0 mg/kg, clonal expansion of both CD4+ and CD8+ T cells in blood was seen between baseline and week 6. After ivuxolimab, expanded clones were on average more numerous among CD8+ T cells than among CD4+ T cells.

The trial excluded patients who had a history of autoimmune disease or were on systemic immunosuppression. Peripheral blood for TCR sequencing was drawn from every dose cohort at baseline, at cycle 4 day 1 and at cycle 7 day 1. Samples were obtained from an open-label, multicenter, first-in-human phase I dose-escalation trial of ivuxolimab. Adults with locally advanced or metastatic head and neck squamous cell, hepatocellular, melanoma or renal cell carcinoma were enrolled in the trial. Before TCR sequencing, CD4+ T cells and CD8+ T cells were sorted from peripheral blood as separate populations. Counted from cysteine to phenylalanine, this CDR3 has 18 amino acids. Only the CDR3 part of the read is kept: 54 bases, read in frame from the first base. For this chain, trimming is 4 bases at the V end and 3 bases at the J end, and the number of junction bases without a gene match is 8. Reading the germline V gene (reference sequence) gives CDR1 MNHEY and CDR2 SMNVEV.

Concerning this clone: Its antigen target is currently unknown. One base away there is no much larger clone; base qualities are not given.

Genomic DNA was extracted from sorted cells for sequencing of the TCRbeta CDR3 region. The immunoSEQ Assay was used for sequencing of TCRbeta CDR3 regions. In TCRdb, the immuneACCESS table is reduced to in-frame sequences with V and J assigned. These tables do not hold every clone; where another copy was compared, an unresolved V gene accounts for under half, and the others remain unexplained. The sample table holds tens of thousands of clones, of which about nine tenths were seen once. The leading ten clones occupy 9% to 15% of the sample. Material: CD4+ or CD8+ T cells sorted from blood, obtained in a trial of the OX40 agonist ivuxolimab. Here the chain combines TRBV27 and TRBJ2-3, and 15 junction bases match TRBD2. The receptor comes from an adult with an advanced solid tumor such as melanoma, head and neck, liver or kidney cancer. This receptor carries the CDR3 CASSSFWTSGRGTDTQYF. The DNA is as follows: TGTGCCAGCAGTTCCTTCTGGACTAGCGGGAGGGGGACAGATACGCAGTATTTT.